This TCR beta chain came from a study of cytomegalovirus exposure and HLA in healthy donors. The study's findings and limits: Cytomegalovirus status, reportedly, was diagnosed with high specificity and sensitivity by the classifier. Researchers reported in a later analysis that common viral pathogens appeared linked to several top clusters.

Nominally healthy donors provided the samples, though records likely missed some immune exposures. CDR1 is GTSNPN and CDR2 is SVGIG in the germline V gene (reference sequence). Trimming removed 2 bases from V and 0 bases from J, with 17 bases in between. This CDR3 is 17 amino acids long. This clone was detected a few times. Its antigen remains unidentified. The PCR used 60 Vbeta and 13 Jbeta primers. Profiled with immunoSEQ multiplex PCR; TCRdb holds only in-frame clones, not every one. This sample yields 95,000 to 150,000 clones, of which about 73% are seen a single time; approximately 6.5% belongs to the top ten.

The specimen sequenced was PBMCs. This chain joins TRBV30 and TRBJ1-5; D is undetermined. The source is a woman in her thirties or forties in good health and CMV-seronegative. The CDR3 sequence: CAWSTDTRQNSNQPQHF. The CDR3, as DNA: TGTGCCTGGAGTACCGACACCCGGCAGAATAGCAATCAGCCCCAGCATTTT.